This is a list of T cell receptor beta chains from one sample in a study of blood T cell repertoires in COVID-19. Sequencing was performed with immunoSEQ multiplex PCR; in TCRdb, only in-frame clones are kept and a portion is missing. The table records some 46,000 clones, about 87% of them present only once. Sequences were obtained from peripheral blood. These TCRs come from a human donor in a cohort sampled during active COVID-19. Both conserved end residues are part of each CDR3. For some rows the clone size is stated as once, few or many, or as a class when expanded; others skip it.

.	TRBJ2-7	TRBV11-2	CASSSQVGELYEQYF
.	TRBJ1-2	TRBV28	CASRPGGAIYGYTF
.	TRBJ2-2	TRBV19	CASSIDREGTGELFF
few	TRBJ2-7	TRBV4-1	CASSRAQGSWDEQYF
.	TRBJ2-1	TRBV7-7	CASSGGLALYNEQFF
.	TRBJ1-1	TRBV28	CASTLPGEANTEAFF
.	TRBJ2-7	TRBV28	CASSFGLAGEEEQYF
.	TRBJ2-7	TRBV10-3	CAISDSGYEQYF
few	TRBJ2-7	TRBV5-1	CASRDQGAKYEQYF
.	TRBJ2-3	TRBV7-8	CASSLKRVTDTQYF
.	TRBJ2-7	TRBV29-1	CSVGAGTSSYEQYF
.	TRBJ2-7	TRBV11-2	CATRSFGGGNYEQYF
medium-sized	TRBJ2-3	TRBV4-2	CASRAQASGTDTQYF
once	TRBJ2-3	TRBV2	CATHNYGRTDTQYF
.	TRBJ1-3	TRBV5-1	CASSLGAISGNTIYF
.	TRBJ2-7	TRBV2	CASSAGSLYEQYF
.	TRBJ2-4	TRBV19	CASSTGAKNIQYF
few	TRBJ2-5	TRBV7-9	CASSLVSQETQYF
.	TRBJ2-5	TRBV4-2	CASSQEIPQSPQETQYF
.	TRBJ2-7	TRBV5-5	CASSDLGDSTYEQYF
.	TRBJ2-7	TRBV25-1	CASSEPSSYEQYF
.	TRBJ2-5	TRBV6-4	CASSDSTRSDRPTKPTETQYF
.	TRBJ2-2	TRBV5-5	CASSFSPVFGITNTGELFF
.	TRBJ2-7	TRBV4-2	CASSQNSGSPYEQYF
.	TRBJ2-7	TRBV7-3	CASSPGGSYEQYF
.	TRBJ1-1	TRBV2	CASSDAQMNTEAFF
.	TRBJ2-7	TRBV19	CASSINDRDTYEQYF
.	TRBJ2-3	TRBV9	CASSVVGQTDTQYF
.	TRBJ2-5	TRBV11-3	CASSRPAGGPKTQYF
.	TRBJ2-5	TRBV24-1	CATSDTSGSWETQYF
few	TRBJ2-7	TRBV7-9	CASSLGTTYEQYF
.	TRBJ1-5	TRBV14	CASSHQQGAGQPQHF
.	TRBJ1-3	TRBV19	CASSPGQGGNTIYF
.	TRBJ2-1	TRBV6-2/TRBV6-3	CASSYLAGDYNEQFF
.	TRBJ1-5	TRBV11-2	CASSLGGTDQPQHF
few	TRBJ2-7	TRBV6-4	CASSDSKQALLDGEQYF
.	TRBJ2-5	TRBV2	CASSLSRDRQETQYF
.	TRBJ1-2	TRBV19	CASRTTGRDGYTF
.	TRBJ2-2	TRBV9	CASSVAVAGELFF
.	TRBJ2-7	TRBV2	CASSEEGSGSLTNLGEQYF
.	TRBJ2-2	TRBV29-1	CSVVRLAGGSGELFF
.	TRBJ2-7	TRBV27	CASSRKRETYEQYF
.	TRBJ2-7	TRBV19	CASSPGYPYEQYF
.	TRBJ1-3	TRBV9	CASSVAGTRTIYF
.	TRBJ2-1	TRBV3-1/TRBV3-2	CASSQNLRWNEQFF
.	TRBJ2-7	TRBV6-6	CASSYSLLAGEQYF
once	TRBJ1-2	TRBV28	CASRQGGDYGYTF
.	TRBJ2-2	TRBV11-3	CASSTTGGPGELFF
.	TRBJ2-3	TRBV20-1	CSASQDTQYF
.	TRBJ2-7	TRBV30	CAWSDYSYEQYF
.	TRBJ2-6	TRBV11-3	CASSFQSGANVLTF
.	TRBJ2-5	TRBV12-3/TRBV12-4	CASSLGLAETQYF
.	TRBJ1-2	TRBV19	CASSLDRGTGGYTF